This T cell receptor beta chain was captured by sequencing in a study of T-cell memory formation after mild COVID-19. This clonotype was observed a few times. A single record per CDR3 protein comes from TCRdb applying MiXCR to the 5' RACE reads. The data hold 300,000 to 400,000 distinct CDR3 sequences, with around a sixth observed a single time. Per germline, CDR1 SGHTA and CDR2 FQGNSA. With 6 bases removed from V and 2 bases from J, the gap between germline ends came to 14 bases. This CDR3 comprises 15 residues. The clonotype originates from a man younger than 35 who had mild COVID-19 (a few samples of this study predate the infection). Cell type and time point are not known. The material sequenced was PBMCs or a T cell subset sorted from them (not recorded which). The V gene is TRBV7-2, the J gene TRBJ2-1, with D possibly being TRBD1 (5 bases). CDR3 region: CASRSSRAPYNEQFF. CDR3 nucleotides: TGTGCCAGCAGGTCAAGCAGGGCCCCCTACAATGAGCAGTTCTTC.